The 28 T cell receptor beta chains below come from one sample, sequenced in a study of blood T cell repertoires in COVID-19. Sequenced by immunoSEQ multiplex PCR; TCRdb stores in-frame clones only, minus some. The table lists about 250,000 clones, around 83% of them singletons. Sequenced material: peripheral blood. The origin of the receptors is a man older than 75 with acute or convalescent COVID-19.

The chain combines TRBV5-1 with TRBJ2-2; TRBD2 might be the D (5 bases). The CDR3 is 15 residues long. Trimming cost V 4 bases and J 4 bases, with 14 bases left between them. Germline V gene sequence: CDR1 SGHRS, CDR2 YFSETQ. The CDR3, as DNA: TGCGCCAGCAGCAGGGCCGCCGGGATCACCGGGGAGCTGTTTTTT. It specifies CASSRAAGITGELFF. The full variable domain, in which reference TRBV5-1 and TRBJ2-2 provide the parts outside the CDR3, is KAGVTQTPRYLIKTRGQQVTLSCSPISGHRSVSWYQQTPGQGLQFLFEYFSETQRNKGNFPGRFSGRQFSNSRSEMNVSTLELGDSALYLCASSRAAGITGELFFGEGSRLTVL.

The V and J genes are TRBV7-2 and TRBJ1-2, with TRBD1 matching 7 bases. The CDR3 is 14 residues long. From germline, CDR1 is SGHTA and CDR2 FQGNSA. The ends lost 4 bases at V and 5 bases at J; junction bases unmatched: 7. CDR3 region: CASSSRTGVYGYTF. The CDR3 nucleotides read TGTGCCAGCAGCTCCCGGACAGGAGTATATGGCTACACCTTC.

The V and J genes are TRBV19 and TRBJ1-5, with 12 nucleotides matching TRBD1. This CDR3 contains 18 residues. CDR1 is LNHDA, CDR2 SQIVND, per germline (reference sequence). J was trimmed by 2 bases and V by 1 base; bases with no gene match: 6. CDR3 residues: CASSIGGQGAKGNQPQHF. The CDR3 DNA follows: TGTGCCAGTAGTATAGGGGGACAGGGGGCGAAGGGCAATCAGCCCCAGCATTTT.

There are a few counts of this clone. This rearrangement joins TRBV5-1 to TRBJ2-3; D perhaps matches TRBD1 (6 bases). Deletions cut 0 bases from V and 6 bases from J, with 14 bases between. Germline-derived CDR1 and CDR2 are SGHRS and YFSETQ. The CDR3 extends over 15 amino acids. The CDR3 region has the DNA TGCGCCAGCAGCTTGGAAAGCCCAGGGGAGGATACGCAGTATTTT. As protein: CASSLESPGEDTQYF.

The J gene is TRBJ2-3, the V gene TRBV7-9; 7 bases match TRBD2. Looked up from germline, CDR1 is SEHNR and CDR2 is FQNEAQ (reference sequence). The CDR3 sequence is 13 residues long. The V segment lost 5 bases and the J segment 6 bases; nucleotides outside the gene matches: 5. DNA of the CDR3: TGTGCCAGCAGCGATACTAGCGACGATACGCAGTATTTT. This sequence encodes CASSDTSDDTQYF. Using reference TRBV7-9 and TRBJ2-3 for the parts outside the CDR3, the full variable domain is DTGVSQNPRHKITKRGQNVTFRCDPISEHNRLYWYRQTLGQGPEFLTYFQNEAQLEKSRLLSDRFSAERPKGSFSTLEIQRTEQGDSAMYLCASSDTSDDTQYFGPGTRLTVL.

This clone was detected once. V gene TRBV11-2 combines with J gene TRBJ2-7, with 12 bases aligning to TRBD1. CDR1 and CDR2 (germline): SGHAT, FQNNGV. J lost 3 bases, V lost 5 bases, and 5 bases had no gene match. This CDR3 contains 15 residues. CDR3 region: CASSRGQGAFYEQYF. The CDR3 DNA reads TGTGCCAGCAGCAGGGGACAGGGGGCATTCTACGAGCAGTACTTC.

The chain has TRBV11-2 and TRBJ1-6; no definite D call. Looked up from germline, CDR1 is SGHAT and CDR2 is FQNNGV. The CDR3 length is 14 residues. V lost 5 bases and J 9 bases, leaving 14 bases between the germline ends. DNA of the CDR3: TGTGCCAGCAGCCTGCGAGGCCCGGGTTCACCCCTCCACTTT. As protein: CASSLRGPGSPLHF.

The chain recombines TRBV28 with TRBJ2-6; D might be TRBD2 (5 bases). The CDR3 is 15 amino acids. CDR1 and CDR2 from the germline V gene are MDHEN and SYDVKM. V was trimmed by 1 base and J by 3 bases, leaving 7 bases between them. CDR3 residues: CASSLFGVGANVLTF. For the CDR3, the DNA is TGTGCCAGCAGTTTATTCGGGGTTGGGGCCAACGTCCTGACTTTC.

This clone was counted ten times or more. The V and J genes are TRBV7-9 and TRBJ1-5, with 8 positions matching TRBD1. This CDR3 spans 18 amino acids. The ends lost 1 base at V and 2 bases at J; junction bases unmatched: 10. CDR1 is SEHNR and CDR2 is FQNEAQ in the germline V gene (reference sequence). CDR3 in DNA: TGTGCCAGCAGCTTAGTTATCAGGGGGCAGGAGGGCAATCAGCCCCAGCATTTT. Translated, it gives CASSLVIRGQEGNQPQHF. The whole variable domain, filled in from reference TRBV7-9 and TRBJ1-5, reads DTGVSQNPRHKITKRGQNVTFRCDPISEHNRLYWYRQTLGQGPEFLTYFQNEAQLEKSRLLSDRFSAERPKGSFSTLEIQRTEQGDSAMYLCASSLVIRGQEGNQPQHFGDGTRLSIL.

The CDR3 spells CASSHLGQGGEETQYF. The DNA for the CDR3 is TGTGCCAGCAGCCACCTGGGACAGGGAGGGGAAGAGACCCAGTACTTC. The chain has TRBV5-4 and TRBJ2-5; 9 bases fit TRBD1. With V trimmed by 4 bases and J by 3 bases, 10 bases remained unmatched. CDR1 and CDR2 from the germline V gene are SGHNT and YYREEE (reference sequence). The CDR3 covers 16 residues.

This chain connects TRBV18 to TRBJ1-1; D gene ambiguous. Deletions cut 5 bases from V and 1 base from J, with 11 bases between. This CDR3 has 14 amino acids. Germline CDR1 reads KGHSH; CDR2 reads LQKENI. CDR3: CASSAGLGNTEAFF. CDR3 DNA: TGTGCCAGCTCAGCGGGCCTAGGGAACACTGAAGCTTTCTTT. Drawing the rest from reference TRBV18 and TRBJ1-1, the complete variable domain is NAGVMQNPRHLVRRRGQEARLRCSPMKGHSHVYWYRQLPEEGLKFMVYLQKENIIDESGMPKERFSAEFPKEGPSILRIQQVVRGDSAAYFCASSAGLGNTEAFFGQGTRLTVV.

V is TRBV19 and J is TRBJ2-3; TRBD1 agrees at 10 bases. The junction had 7 bases not matched to a gene; V was cut back by 8 bases and J by 2 bases. This CDR3 is built from 15 residues. Germline V gene lookup returns CDR1 LNHDA and CDR2 SQIVND (reference sequence). The CDR3 spells CASGLGTGVTDTQYF. The CDR3 coding sequence is TGTGCCAGTGGGTTAGGGACAGGGGTCACAGATACGCAGTATTTT.

The gene calls are TRBV29-1 and TRBJ2-1, with 8 bases lining up with TRBD1. V lost 4 bases and J lost 6; bases outside the gene matches: 17. This CDR3 spans 17 amino acids. Germline CDR1 is SQVTM and CDR2 is ANQGSEA. This CDR3 reads CSVVPYASPGQVNEQFF. The DNA of the CDR3 is TGCAGCGTTGTACCTTACGCTTCTCCGGGACAGGTCAATGAGCAGTTCTTC.

This clone was observed a few times. Other DNA sequences from this sample encode an identical CDR3 as well. V is TRBV7-2 and J is TRBJ1-2; possibly TRBD1 for D (6 bases). V shed 5 bases and J shed 5 bases, with 12 bases lying between them. Germline lookup yields CDR1 SGHTA and CDR2 FQGNSA. CDR3 length: 13 amino acids. The CDR3 region has the DNA TGTGCCAGCAGCCGTGGACAGCTATATGGCTACACCTTC. It translates to CASSRGQLYGYTF.

The V call is TRBV5-1, the J call TRBJ2-2; 9 bases fit TRBD1. Trimming at V came to 5 bases and at J to 4 bases, leaving 9 bases not matched to a gene. This CDR3 spans 16 amino acids. Germline lookup yields CDR1 SGHRS and CDR2 YFSETQ. The CDR3 sequence: CASRAPGQGFTGELFF. The CDR3 nucleotides read TGCGCCAGCAGGGCCCCGGGACAGGGATTCACCGGGGAGCTGTTTTTT. The whole variable domain, filled in from reference TRBV5-1 and TRBJ2-2, reads KAGVTQTPRYLIKTRGQQVTLSCSPISGHRSVSWYQQTPGQGLQFLFEYFSETQRNKGNFPGRFSGRQFSNSRSEMNVSTLELGDSALYLCASRAPGQGFTGELFFGEGSRLTVL.

V and J are TRBV24-1 and TRBJ1-1, with 9 bases that match TRBD1. The CDR3 has 15 amino acids. The germline V gene encodes CDR1 KGHDR and CDR2 SFDVKD. The J segment lost 5 bases and the V segment lost 4 bases, leaving 7 bases of the junction unmatched. The CDR3 region is CATSDPGQGETEAFF. CDR3 nucleotide sequence: TGTGCCACCAGTGACCCGGGACAGGGAGAGACTGAAGCTTTCTTT.

This sequence joins TRBV18 and TRBJ1-1, with 9 bases lining up with TRBD1. Germline CDR1 and CDR2: KGHSH and LQKENI. The trim removed 5 bases at V and 3 bases at J, leaving 10 bases unmatched. The length of the CDR3 is 16 residues. The CDR3 DNA reads as TGTGCCAGCTCATCCTTCGGGACAGGGACGGACACTGAAGCTTTCTTT. Residues: CASSSFGTGTDTEAFF.

J is TRBJ2-4 and V is TRBV10-3; TRBD1 matches 7 bases. The germline V gene has CDR1 ENHRY and CDR2 SYGVKD. J lost 2 bases, V lost 2 bases, and 6 bases had no gene match. The CDR3 length is 16 residues. The CDR3 bases are TGTGCCATCAGTGAGCGACAGGGTGTTACCAAAAACATTCAGTACTTC. Translated, it gives CAISERQGVTKNIQYF.

This rearrangement joins TRBV2 to TRBJ1-5; D not resolved. Trimming took 2 bases from V and 0 from J, leaving 11 bases between them. The CDR3 is 16 amino acids. Germline V gives CDR1 SNHLY, CDR2 FYNNEI. The CDR3: CASSEIGDYSNQPQHF. The CDR3 DNA reads as TGTGCCAGCAGTGAAATTGGAGACTATAGCAATCAGCCCCAGCATTTT.

This chain uses TRBV5-1 with TRBJ1-2, with TRBD1 identical over 9 bases. CDR1 and CDR2 (germline): SGHRS, YFSETQ. The V gene end was trimmed by 3 bases and the J gene end by 2 bases; junction bases not matched to a gene: 5. CDR3 length: 15 residues. CDR3 residues: CASSSTGTGNYGYTF. In DNA form, the CDR3 reads TGCGCCAGCAGCTCAACCGGGACAGGGAACTATGGCTACACCTTC. Drawing the rest from reference TRBV5-1 and TRBJ1-2, the complete variable domain is KAGVTQTPRYLIKTRGQQVTLSCSPISGHRSVSWYQQTPGQGLQFLFEYFSETQRNKGNFPGRFSGRQFSNSRSEMNVSTLELGDSALYLCASSSTGTGNYGYTFGSGTRLTVV.

The V call is TRBV12-5, the J call TRBJ2-3; 7 nucleotides agree with TRBD1. There are 14 residues in the CDR3. CDR1 and CDR2 (germline): LGHNT, FRNRAP. The ends lost 7 bases at V and 2 bases at J; junction bases unmatched: 6. The CDR3 is CASVRTGFTDTQYF. CDR3 DNA sequence: TGTGCTAGTGTTAGGACAGGCTTCACAGATACGCAGTATTTT.

The V and J genes are TRBV5-1 and TRBJ2-2; possible D gene TRBD1, 5 bases. The CDR3 loop spans 15 amino acids. The germline V gene encodes CDR1 SGHRS and CDR2 YFSETQ. Trimming shortened V by 0 bases and J by 2 bases, and 8 bases separated the two germline ends. The CDR3, as DNA: TGCGCCAGCAGCTTGGCAGGGTCCAACACCGGGGAGCTGTTTTTT. Translated, it gives CASSLAGSNTGELFF. The whole variable domain, remainder taken from reference TRBV5-1 and TRBJ2-2, is KAGVTQTPRYLIKTRGQQVTLSCSPISGHRSVSWYQQTPGQGLQFLFEYFSETQRNKGNFPGRFSGRQFSNSRSEMNVSTLELGDSALYLCASSLAGSNTGELFFGEGSRLTVL.

The chain joins TRBV3-1 (or the pseudogene TRBV3-2) to TRBJ2-1, with 7 nucleotides matching TRBD1. This CDR3 is built from 16 residues. V was clipped by 1 base and J by 4 bases; unmatched bases: 7. Per germline, CDR1 LGHDT and CDR2 YNNKEL (reference sequence). DNA of the CDR3: TGTGCCAGCAGCCAAGTATTGACAGGGCTATACAATGAGCAGTTCTTC. This sequence encodes CASSQVLTGLYNEQFF.

The chain employs TRBV6-6 and TRBJ1-1, with no clear D. The ends were cut back, 7 bases at V and 6 bases at J, with 18 bases in the middle. Germline-derived CDR1 and CDR2 are MNHNY and SVGAGI (reference sequence). The CDR3 length is 14 residues. CDR3 bases: TGTGCCAGCACCGACTCCACCGCGGTTCCTGAAGCTTTCTTT. Translating it yields CASTDSTAVPEAFF.

The J gene is TRBJ1-1, the V gene TRBV5-6; 8 bases are a match to TRBD1. Germline V gene sequence: CDR1 SGHDT, CDR2 YYEEEE. Trimming at V came to 5 bases and at J to 2 bases, leaving 5 bases not matched to a gene. The CDR3 extends over 14 amino acids. CDR3 sequence reads: CASRTGGPNTEAFF. DNA for the CDR3: TGTGCCAGCAGAACAGGGGGACCAAACACTGAAGCTTTCTTT.

Only one count was recorded for this clone. The rearrangement uses TRBV12-3 or TRBV12-4 and TRBJ1-2, with TRBD1 matching over 9 bases. This CDR3 spans 11 amino acids. With 6 bases clipped from V and 13 bases from J, the junction kept 6 bases outside the gene matches. CDR3 loop: CASSRDRVFTF. The CDR3 DNA follows: TGTGCCAGCAGCCGGGACAGGGTATTCACCTTC.

This rearrangement joins TRBV3-1 (or the pseudogene TRBV3-2) to TRBJ1-1, with D unclear. V dropped 3 bases and J dropped 3 bases, with 11 bases sitting between them. The CDR3 spans 14 residues. Germline values: CDR1 LGHDT, CDR2 YNNKEL (reference sequence). In DNA, the CDR3 is TGTGCCAGCAGCCATTGGTCCGCGGACACTGAAGCTTTCTTT. This translates into CASSHWSADTEAFF.

The V gene is TRBV15, the J gene TRBJ2-2; TRBD1 matches at 8 bases. The CDR3 length is 16 residues. J was trimmed by 3 bases and V by 4 bases; bases with no gene match: 7. Germline lookup yields CDR1 LNHNV and CDR2 YYDKDF (reference sequence). The CDR3 is CATSMGDRFDTGELFF. DNA for the CDR3: TGTGCCACCAGCATGGGGGACAGGTTCGACACCGGGGAGCTGTTTTTT. Based on the CDR3 plus reference TRBV15 and TRBJ2-2, the full variable domain is DAMVIQNPRYQVTQFGKPVTLSCSQTLNHNVMYWYQQKSSQAPKLLFHYYDKDFNNEADTPDNFQSRRPNTSFCFLDIRSPGLGDTAMYLCATSMGDRFDTGELFFGEGSRLTVL.